Below, 21 T cell receptor beta chains from the same sample are listed, as sequenced in a study of blood T cell repertoires in COVID-19 (dated by TCRdb to the early 2020s). The library came from the immunoSEQ multiplex PCR assay. Imported from immuneACCESS, the table was reduced by TCRdb to in-frame sequences with V and J called. These copies leave out some clones; in studies compared against another copy, an unresolved V gene accounts for under half, and the cause of the remainder is not known. The table for this sample lists 270,000 or so clones; around 81% of them were counted only once. The ten top clones hold roughly 2.9% of the sample. Source material: peripheral blood. The receptor set was obtained from a woman aged 55-75 years with active or convalescent COVID-19.

The chain links TRBV9 to TRBJ1-4, with a tentative D call TRBD1 (5 bases). This CDR3 spans 14 amino acids. The V gene's germline CDR1 is SGDLS and CDR2 YYNGEE. With 2 bases removed from V and 8 bases from J, the gap between germline ends came to 13 bases. The DNA for the CDR3 is TGTGCCAGCAGCGTGGGGGGGATAGGGGAAAAACTGTTTTTT. Its translation is CASSVGGIGEKLFF.

The J gene is TRBJ2-3, the V gene TRBV6-1, with 9 bases aligning to TRBD2. Germline V gene lookup returns CDR1 MNHNS and CDR2 SASEGT. CDR3 size: 15 residues. V dropped 3 bases and J dropped 1; count of bases not matched to a gene: 2. This chain's CDR3 is CASSEGGGGTDTQYF. CDR3 nucleotides: TGTGCCAGCAGTGAGGGCGGGGGGGGCACAGATACGCAGTATTTT.

CDR3: CASSRDSNSPLHF. The CDR3 nucleotides are TGTGCCAGCAGCCGGGACAGCAATTCACCCCTCCACTTT. The chain has TRBV9 and TRBJ1-6; 7 bases map to TRBD1. V dropped 4 bases and J dropped 7; count of bases not matched to a gene: 2. Germline V lookup: CDR1 SGDLS, CDR2 YYNGEE. This CDR3 is 13 amino acids long.

The CDR3 is CASRRGSGYEQYF. For the CDR3, the DNA is TGTGCCAGCAGGAGAGGGTCGGGCTACGAGCAGTACTTC. The rearrangement links TRBV2 to TRBJ2-7, with D perhaps matching TRBD2 (5 bases). Per germline, CDR1 SNHLY and CDR2 FYNNEI. Trimming left V 6 bases short and J 3 bases short, with 12 bases between. This CDR3 has 13 residues.

In regard to this clone: This CDR3 is also generated by other DNA sequences in the sample. V and J are TRBV12-3 or TRBV12-4 and TRBJ1-1; no clear D gene. Trimming stripped 4 bases from V and 0 bases from J, with 3 bases between. The CDR3 is made up of 12 amino acids. CDR3 region: CASSSVNTEAFF. DNA for the CDR3: TGTGCCAGCAGTTCCGTGAACACTGAAGCTTTCTTT.

The chain carries TRBV7-9 and TRBJ1-5; 8 bases fit TRBD1. Germline CDR1 is SEHNR and CDR2 is FQNEAQ (reference sequence). The junction had 9 bases not matched to a gene; V was cut back by 5 bases and J by 6 bases. The CDR3 has 15 amino acids. CDR3 region: CASSLGAGGGQPQHF. In DNA, the CDR3 is TGTGCCAGCAGCCTAGGGGCAGGGGGCGGTCAGCCCCAGCATTTT.

This clone has only one observation. V and J are TRBV30 and TRBJ2-1; tentative D call: TRBD2 (6 bases). The length of the CDR3 is 13 residues. From germline, CDR1 is GTSNPN and CDR2 SVGIG (reference sequence). The ends were cut back, 5 bases at V and 5 bases at J, with 13 bases in the middle. The CDR3 DNA sequence: TGTGCCTGGGCCGGGAGCGGCCACAATGAGCAGTTCTTC. Translated: CAWAGSGHNEQFF. Based on the CDR3 plus reference TRBV30 and TRBJ2-1, the full variable domain is SQTIHQWPATLVQPVGSPLSLECTVEGTSNPNLYWYRQAAGRGLQLLFYSVGIGQISSEVPQNLSASRPQDRQFILSSKKLLLSDSGFYLCAWAGSGHNEQFFGPGTRLTVL.

This sequence joins TRBV18 and TRBJ1-1; D is unclear. The CDR3 is 17 amino acids. Trimming stripped 0 bases from V and 1 base from J, with 15 bases between. The germline CDR1 and CDR2 sequences are KGHSH and LQKENI. This CDR3 reads CASSPPNPAGPNTEAFF. The CDR3 DNA reads as TGTGCCAGCTCACCACCAAACCCCGCGGGCCCGAACACTGAAGCTTTCTTT. Together with reference TRBV18 and TRBJ1-1, the CDR3 gives the full variable domain: NAGVMQNPRHLVRRRGQEARLRCSPMKGHSHVYWYRQLPEEGLKFMVYLQKENIIDESGMPKERFSAEFPKEGPSILRIQQVVRGDSAAYFCASSPPNPAGPNTEAFFGQGTRLTVV.

The V call is TRBV19, the J call TRBJ2-3, with 10 bases lining up with TRBD2. The CDR3 length is 15 residues. V was pared by 4 bases and J by 4 bases, with 5 bases of the junction left unmatched. CDR1 is LNHDA and CDR2 is SQIVND in the germline V gene (reference sequence). The CDR3 protein is CASSRNSGGSDTQYF. In DNA, the CDR3 is TGTGCCAGTAGTAGGAATAGCGGGGGGTCAGATACGCAGTATTTT.

Notes on this clone: At one end, the junction sequence differs from germline, possibly due to a read error. The chain employs TRBV7-7 and TRBJ2-3, with 8 bases fitting TRBD1. This CDR3 region has 19 residues. Germline lookup yields CDR1 SSHAT and CDR2 FNYEAQ (reference sequence). The CDR3: CASSLVPTGQGGGTDTQYF. Here the CDR3 DNA reads TGTGCTAGCAGCTTAGTCCCAACCGGACAGGGAGGTGGCACAGATACGCAGTATTTT.

J is TRBJ1-4 and V is TRBV11-2, with D perhaps TRBD1 (5 bases). Germline V gene data show CDR1 as SGHAT and CDR2 as FQNNGV. The CDR3 is 15 amino acids. V gave up 3 bases and J gave up 2 bases, with 10 bases separating them. In DNA, the CDR3 is TGTGCCAGCAGCTTGGGTGACAGTACTAATGAAAAACTGTTTTTT. Translated: CASSLGDSTNEKLFF.

This rearrangement joins TRBV10-3 to TRBJ1-2, with TRBD1 identical over 8 bases. The J segment lost 6 bases and the V segment lost 0 bases, leaving 12 bases of the junction unmatched. The CDR3 runs to 17 residues. Germline V lookup: CDR1 ENHRY, CDR2 SYGVKD. Here the CDR3 reads CAISESINGQGANGYTF. In DNA form, the CDR3 reads TGTGCCATCAGTGAGTCGATAAACGGTCAGGGGGCGAATGGCTACACCTTC.

V is TRBV19 and J is TRBJ2-7, with 10 bases aligning to TRBD1. Trimming removed 4 bases from V and 4 bases from J; junction bases left unmatched: 10. The CDR3 loop spans 16 amino acids. CDR1 and CDR2 (germline): LNHDA, SQIVND (reference sequence). The CDR3 is CASSTGQGGFGYEQYF. The CDR3, as DNA: TGTGCCAGTAGTACCGGACAGGGGGGTTTCGGTTACGAGCAGTACTTC.

This clone was detected a few times. The J gene is TRBJ2-3, the V gene TRBV5-1; TRBD2 agrees at 9 bases. This CDR3 has 16 residues. Germline-derived CDR1 and CDR2 are SGHRS and YFSETQ. V dropped 0 bases and J dropped 1; count of bases not matched to a gene: 3. This CDR3 is CASSLVSSGGTDTQYF. The CDR3 coding sequence is TGCGCCAGCAGCTTGGTTTCTAGCGGGGGCACAGATACGCAGTATTTT.

The chain carries TRBV2 and TRBJ2-3; D gene unclear. Germline V gene sequence: CDR1 SNHLY, CDR2 FYNNEI. CDR3 length equals 16 residues. V was cut by 3 bases and J by 0 bases, with 13 bases left in between. CDR3 region: CASSDPTLTSTDTQYF. CDR3 sequence (DNA): TGTGCCAGCAGTGACCCAACCCTCACTAGCACAGATACGCAGTATTTT.

V is TRBV6-5 and J is TRBJ1-4; 12 nucleotides match TRBD1. Per the germline V gene, CDR1 is MNHEY and CDR2 is SVGAGI. After removal of 10 bases from V and 5 bases from J, the junction contained 8 bases not matched to a gene. There are 15 residues in the CDR3. In DNA, the CDR3 is TGTGCCACTTCCGGGACAGGGGGCCCCAATGAAAAACTGTTTTTT. This sequence encodes CATSGTGGPNEKLFF.

This clone has only one observation. Other DNA sequences in this specimen translate into the identical CDR3. This chain connects TRBV7-9 to TRBJ1-1; D remains unclear. This CDR3 spans 12 amino acids. CDR1 and CDR2 (germline): SEHNR, FQNEAQ (reference sequence). V was trimmed by 1 base and J by 4 bases, leaving 4 bases between them. The CDR3 protein is CASSLGATEAFF. The CDR3 nucleotides are TGTGCCAGCAGCTTAGGGGCCACTGAAGCTTTCTTT. Drawing the rest from reference TRBV7-9 and TRBJ1-1, the complete variable domain is DTGVSQNPRHKITKRGQNVTFRCDPISEHNRLYWYRQTLGQGPEFLTYFQNEAQLEKSRLLSDRFSAERPKGSFSTLEIQRTEQGDSAMYLCASSLGATEAFFGQGTRLTVV.

This clone was observed a few times. The chain recombines TRBV10-3 with TRBJ1-2, with a tentative D call TRBD1 (6 bases). Germline V lookup: CDR1 ENHRY, CDR2 SYGVKD. This CDR3 comprises 14 residues. V gave up 6 bases and J gave up 4 bases, with 15 bases separating them. CDR3 residues: CAISPGQAIYGYTF. In nucleotides, the CDR3 is TGTGCCATCAGCCCGGGACAAGCAATCTATGGCTACACCTTC.

This chain joins TRBV29-1 and TRBJ2-2, with TRBD2 identical over 7 bases. Germline V lookup: CDR1 SQVTM, CDR2 ANQGSEA. Trimming took 0 bases from V and 2 from J; bases not matched to a gene: 12. The CDR3 runs 18 residues. The CDR3 protein is CSVEDRGTNPINTGELFF. CDR3 sequence (DNA): TGCAGCGTTGAAGATCGAGGGACTAACCCGATAAACACCGGGGAGCTGTTTTTT.

V and J are TRBV24-1 and TRBJ2-3, with TRBD2 as a possible D gene (6 bases). Trimming shortened V by 5 bases and J by 6 bases, and 23 bases separated the two germline ends. This CDR3 spans 17 amino acids. CDR1 is KGHDR and CDR2 is SFDVKD in the germline V gene. CDR3 sequence reads: CATSASGWSDQEDTQYF. The CDR3 nucleotides are TGTGCCACCAGTGCCAGCGGGTGGAGCGATCAGGAGGATACGCAGTATTTT.

In this sample, this clone turned up once. Here the CDR3 DNA reads TGTGCCTGGAGTTTTACGGGGGGGCCGAATGAGCAGTTCTTC. This encodes CAWSFTGGPNEQFF. The V call is TRBV30, the J call TRBJ2-1; TRBD2 aligns across 8 bases. After removal of 2 bases from V and 7 bases from J, the junction contained 7 bases not matched to a gene. CDR3 length: 14 residues. CDR1 and CDR2 (germline): GTSNPN, SVGIG (reference sequence).